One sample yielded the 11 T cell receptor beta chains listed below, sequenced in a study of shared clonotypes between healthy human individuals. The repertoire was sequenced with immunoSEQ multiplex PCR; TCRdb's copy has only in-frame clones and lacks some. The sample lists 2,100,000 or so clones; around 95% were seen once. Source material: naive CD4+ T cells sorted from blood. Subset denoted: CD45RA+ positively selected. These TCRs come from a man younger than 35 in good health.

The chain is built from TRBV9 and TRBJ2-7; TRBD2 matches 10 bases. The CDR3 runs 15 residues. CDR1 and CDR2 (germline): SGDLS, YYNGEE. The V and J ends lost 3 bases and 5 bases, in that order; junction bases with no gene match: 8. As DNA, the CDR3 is TGTGCCAGCAGCGAGAGCGGGGGGGCCCTAAACGAGCAGTACTTC. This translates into CASSESGGALNEQYF.

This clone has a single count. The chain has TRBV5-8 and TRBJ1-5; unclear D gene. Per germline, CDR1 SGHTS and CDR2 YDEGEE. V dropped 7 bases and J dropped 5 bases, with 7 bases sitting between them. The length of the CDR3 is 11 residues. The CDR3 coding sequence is TGTGCCAGCCCCCTGTATCAGCCCCAGCATTTT. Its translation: CASPLYQPQHF.

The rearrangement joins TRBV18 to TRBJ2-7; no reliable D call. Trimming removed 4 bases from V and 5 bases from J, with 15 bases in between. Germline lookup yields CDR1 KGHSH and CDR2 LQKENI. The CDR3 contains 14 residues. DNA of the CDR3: TGTGCCAGCTCACTCAGGACGGAAATGCACGAGCAGTACTTC. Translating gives CASSLRTEMHEQYF.

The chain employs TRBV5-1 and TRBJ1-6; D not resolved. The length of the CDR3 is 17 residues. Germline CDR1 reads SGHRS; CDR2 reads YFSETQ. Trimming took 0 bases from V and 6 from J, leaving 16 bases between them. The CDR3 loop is CASSLDPYIKSNSPLHF. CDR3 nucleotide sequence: TGCGCCAGCAGCTTGGATCCTTATATTAAGTCTAATTCACCCCTCCACTTT. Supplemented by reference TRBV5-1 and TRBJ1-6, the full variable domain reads KAGVTQTPRYLIKTRGQQVTLSCSPISGHRSVSWYQQTPGQGLQFLFEYFSETQRNKGNFPGRFSGRQFSNSRSEMNVSTLELGDSALYLCASSLDPYIKSNSPLHFGNGTRLTVT.

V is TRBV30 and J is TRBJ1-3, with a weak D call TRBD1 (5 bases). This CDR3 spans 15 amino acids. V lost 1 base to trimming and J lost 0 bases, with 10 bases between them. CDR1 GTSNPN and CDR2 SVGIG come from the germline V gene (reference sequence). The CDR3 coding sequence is TGTGCCTGGAGTGCCAACAGGCGCTCTGGAAACACCATATATTTT. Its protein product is CAWSANRRSGNTIYF. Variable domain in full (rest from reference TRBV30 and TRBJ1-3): SQTIHQWPATLVQPVGSPLSLECTVEGTSNPNLYWYRQAAGRGLQLLFYSVGIGQISSEVPQNLSASRPQDRQFILSSKKLLLSDSGFYLCAWSANRRSGNTIYFGEGSWLTVV.

CDR3 protein: CASSLVRANTGELFF. CDR3 coding DNA: TGTGCCAGCAGCTTAGTCAGGGCGAACACCGGGGAGCTGTTTTTT. The V call is TRBV7-9, the J call TRBJ2-2; possibly TRBD1 for D (5 bases). V lost 1 base, J lost 0 bases, and 6 bases lay in between. This CDR3 has 15 amino acids. CDR1 SEHNR and CDR2 FQNEAQ come from the germline V gene (reference sequence).

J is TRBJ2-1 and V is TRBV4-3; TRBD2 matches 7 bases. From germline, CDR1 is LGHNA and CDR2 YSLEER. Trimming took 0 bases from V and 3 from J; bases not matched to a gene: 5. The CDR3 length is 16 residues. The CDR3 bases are TGCGCCAGCAGCCAAGATTGGCGGGAGAACTACAATGAGCAGTTCTTC. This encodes CASSQDWRENYNEQFF.

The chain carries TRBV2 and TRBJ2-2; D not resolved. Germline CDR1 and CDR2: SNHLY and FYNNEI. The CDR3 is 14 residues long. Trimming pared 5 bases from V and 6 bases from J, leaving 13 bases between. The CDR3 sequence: CASSPNWGAGELFF. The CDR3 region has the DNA TGTGCCAGCAGTCCCAATTGGGGTGCCGGGGAGCTGTTTTTT. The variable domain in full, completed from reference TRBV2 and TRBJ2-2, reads EPEVTQTPSHQVTQMGQEVILRCVPISNHLYFYWYRQILGQKVEFLVSFYNNEISEKSEIFDDQFSVERPDGSNFTLKIRSTKLEDSAMYFCASSPNWGAGELFFGEGSRLTVL.

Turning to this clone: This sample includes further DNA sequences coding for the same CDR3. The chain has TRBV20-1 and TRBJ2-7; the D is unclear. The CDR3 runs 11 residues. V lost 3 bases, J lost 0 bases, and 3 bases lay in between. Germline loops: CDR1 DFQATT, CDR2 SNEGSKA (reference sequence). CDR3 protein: CSARASYEQYF. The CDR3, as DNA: TGCAGTGCTAGGGCCTCCTACGAGCAGTACTTC.

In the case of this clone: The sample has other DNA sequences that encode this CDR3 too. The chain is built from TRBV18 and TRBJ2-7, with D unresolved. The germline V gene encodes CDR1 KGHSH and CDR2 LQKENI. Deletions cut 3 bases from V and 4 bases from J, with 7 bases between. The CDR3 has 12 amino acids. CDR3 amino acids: CASSPSTYEQYF. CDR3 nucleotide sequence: TGTGCCAGCTCACCGAGTACTTACGAGCAGTACTTC.

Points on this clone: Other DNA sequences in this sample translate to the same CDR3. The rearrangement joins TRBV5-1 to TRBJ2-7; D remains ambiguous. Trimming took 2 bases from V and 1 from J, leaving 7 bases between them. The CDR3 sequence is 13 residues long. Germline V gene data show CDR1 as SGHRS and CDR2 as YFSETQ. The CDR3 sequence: CASSFQVSYEQYF. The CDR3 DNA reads TGCGCCAGCAGCTTTCAGGTATCCTACGAGCAGTACTTC.